This TCR beta chain was identified in a study of cytomegalovirus exposure and HLA in healthy donors. V gave up 3 bases and J gave up 3 bases, with 7 bases separating them. This CDR3 contains 12 residues. CDR1 is SGDLS, CDR2 YYNGEE, per germline. The PCR made use of 60 Vbeta and 13 Jbeta primers. The repertoire was sequenced with immunoSEQ multiplex PCR; TCRdb's copy has only in-frame clones and lacks some. This table lists 40,000 to 65,000 clones. The chain employs TRBV9 and TRBJ2-7; TRBD1 is a possible D gene (5 bases). Input material: PBMCs. The TCR originated in a man aged 35 to 55 in good health and CMV-seropositive. CDR3 sequence: CASSGDSYEQYF. CDR3 nucleotides: TGTGCCAGCAGCGGCGACAGCTACGAGCAGTACTTC.